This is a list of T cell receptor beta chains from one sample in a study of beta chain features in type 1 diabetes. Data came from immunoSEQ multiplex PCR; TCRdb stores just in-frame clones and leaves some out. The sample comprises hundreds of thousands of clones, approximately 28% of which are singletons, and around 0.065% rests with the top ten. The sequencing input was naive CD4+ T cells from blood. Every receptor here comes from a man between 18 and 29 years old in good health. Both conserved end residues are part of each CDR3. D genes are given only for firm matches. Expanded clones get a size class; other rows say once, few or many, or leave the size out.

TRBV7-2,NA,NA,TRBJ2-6,CASSLSPGANVLTF,TGTGCCAGCAGCTTAAGTCCTGGGGCCAACGTCCTGACTTTC
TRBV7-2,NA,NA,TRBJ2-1,CASTPVAGYNEQFF,TGTGCCAGCACCCCAGTGGCCGGTTACAATGAGCAGTTCTTC
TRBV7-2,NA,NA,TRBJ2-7,CASSKMVSSYEQYF,TGTGCCAGCAGCAAAATGGTCAGTTCCTACGAGCAGTACTTC
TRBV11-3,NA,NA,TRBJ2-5,CASSVGSETQYF,TGTGCCAGCAGCGTGGGTTCTGAGACCCAGTACTTC
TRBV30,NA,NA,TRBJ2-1,CAWSVGGASGEQFF,TGTGCCTGGAGTGTAGGGGGGGCTAGTGGTGAGCAGTTCTTC
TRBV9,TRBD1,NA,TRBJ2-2,CASSNRGHLDTGELFF,TGTGCCAGCAGCAACAGGGGGCATCTCGACACCGGGGAGCTGTTTTTT
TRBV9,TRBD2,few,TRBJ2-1,CASSVDASGRLFF,TGTGCCAGCAGCGTAGATGCTAGCGGGAGACTGTTCTTC
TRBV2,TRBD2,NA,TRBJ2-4,CASSPLAGAKNIQYF,TGTGCCAGCAGTCCACTAGCGGGAGCCAAAAACATTCAGTACTTC
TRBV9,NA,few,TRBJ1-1,CASSMTLGDTEAFF,TGTGCCAGCAGCATGACCCTCGGGGACACTGAAGCTTTCTTT
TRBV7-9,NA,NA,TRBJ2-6,CASSFTGPLAGANVLTF,TGTGCCAGCAGCTTTACAGGGCCCCTCGCTGGGGCCAACGTCCTGACTTTC
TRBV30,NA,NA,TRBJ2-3,CAWSTEWVVSITDTQYF,TGTGCCTGGAGTACTGAATGGGTAGTATCCATCACAGATACGCAGTATTTT
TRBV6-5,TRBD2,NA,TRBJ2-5,CASSYSRSSGKETQYF,TGTGCCAGCAGTTACAGTAGGTCTAGCGGGAAAGAGACCCAGTACTTC
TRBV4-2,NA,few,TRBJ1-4,CASSQVGQSNEKLFF,TGTGCCAGCAGCCAAGTAGGGCAGAGTAATGAAAAACTGTTTTTT
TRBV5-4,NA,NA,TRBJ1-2,CASSPVPGELASGYTF,TGTGCCAGCAGCCCCGTCCCGGGGGAATTAGCGAGTGGCTACACCTTC
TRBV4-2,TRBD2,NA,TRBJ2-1,CASSGLAGEQFF,TGTGCCAGCAGTGGACTAGCCGGTGAGCAGTTCTTC
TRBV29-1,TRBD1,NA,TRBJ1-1,CSAGTELNTEAFF,TGCAGCGCTGGGACAGAATTGAACACTGAAGCTTTCTTT
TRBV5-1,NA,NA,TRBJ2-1,CASSETPGDEQFF,TGCGCCAGCAGCGAAACCCCTGGGGATGAGCAGTTCTTC
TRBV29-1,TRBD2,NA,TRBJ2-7,CSRRGLAGESYEQYF,TGCAGTCGCAGAGGCCTAGCGGGTGAGAGCTACGAGCAGTACTTC
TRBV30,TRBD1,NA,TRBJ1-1,CAWSRAGTEMNTEAFF,TGTGCCTGGAGCCGGGCCGGGACAGAAATGAACACTGAAGCTTTCTTT
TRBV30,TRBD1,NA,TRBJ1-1,CAWSTTGGDTEAFF,TGTGCCTGGAGTACGACAGGGGGTGACACTGAAGCTTTCTTT
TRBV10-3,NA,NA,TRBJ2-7,CASGPVPPLEQYF,TGTGCCAGCGGACCGGTTCCCCCTCTCGAGCAGTACTTC
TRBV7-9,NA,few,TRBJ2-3,CASSFTPLGERYTDTQYF,TGTGCCAGCAGCTTCACTCCCCTCGGGGAGCGATACACAGATACGCAGTATTTT
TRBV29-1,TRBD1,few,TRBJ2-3,CSVGQGSGTQYF,TGCAGCGTCGGACAGGGAAGCGGTACGCAGTATTTT
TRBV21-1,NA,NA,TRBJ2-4,CASSKGDWVAKNIQYF,TGTGCCAGCAGCAAAGGAGATTGGGTTGCCAAAAACATTCAGTACTTC
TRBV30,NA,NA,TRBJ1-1,CAWSEWMNTEAFF,TGTGCCTGGAGCGAGTGGATGAACACTGAAGCTTTCTTT
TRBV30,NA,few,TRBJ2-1,CAWSVLRNHNEQFF,TGTGCCTGGAGTGTACTGCGGAATCACAATGAGCAGTTCTTC
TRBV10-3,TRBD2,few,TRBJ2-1,CATVSGTSLNEQFF,TGTGCCACCGTTTCCGGGACTAGCCTCAATGAGCAGTTCTTC
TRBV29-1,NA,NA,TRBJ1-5,CSVTDEGGNQPQHF,TGCAGCGTCACCGACGAGGGGGGCAATCAGCCCCAGCATTTT
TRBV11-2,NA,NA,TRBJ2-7,CASSPDGNYEQYF,TGTGCCAGCAGCCCGGACGGAAACTACGAGCAGTACTTC
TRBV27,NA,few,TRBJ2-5,CASSLMFEYQETQYF,TGTGCCAGCAGTTTGATGTTCGAGTACCAAGAGACCCAGTACTTC
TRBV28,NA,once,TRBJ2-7,CASSLTGYYEQYF,TGTGCCAGCAGTTTAACGGGATACTACGAGCAGTACTTC
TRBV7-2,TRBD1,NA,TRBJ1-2,CASSLATGQRDYGYTF,TGTGCCAGCAGCTTAGCAACGGGACAGAGGGACTATGGCTACACCTTC
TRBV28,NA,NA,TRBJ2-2,CASRETVSNTGELFF,TGTGCCAGCCGTGAGACAGTATCGAACACCGGGGAGCTGTTTTTT
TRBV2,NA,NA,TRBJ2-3,CASRPVPDTQYF,TGTGCCAGCAGACCTGTCCCAGATACGCAGTATTTT
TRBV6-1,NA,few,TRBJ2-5,CASSETQGRVQETQYF,TGTGCCAGCAGTGAAACTCAGGGGCGAGTCCAAGAGACCCAGTACTTC
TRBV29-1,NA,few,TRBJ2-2,CSVEKSGRGWNTGELFF,TGCAGCGTCGAAAAAAGTGGACGGGGCTGGAACACCGGGGAGCTGTTTTTT
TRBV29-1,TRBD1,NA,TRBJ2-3,CSADRDGSTDTQYF,TGCAGCGCGGACAGGGACGGGAGCACAGATACGCAGTATTTT
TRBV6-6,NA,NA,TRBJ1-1,CASSPTENTEAFF,TGTGCCAGCAGTCCGACTGAGAACACTGAAGCTTTCTTT
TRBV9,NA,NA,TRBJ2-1,CASSPREHGVYNEQFF,TGTGCCAGCAGCCCCCGGGAGCACGGGGTCTACAATGAGCAGTTCTTC
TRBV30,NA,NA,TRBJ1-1,CAWNGATRGDTEAFF,TGTGCCTGGAACGGAGCGACCCGCGGGGACACTGAAGCTTTCTTT
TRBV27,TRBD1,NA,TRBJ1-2,CASSLVAGGGYTF,TGTGCCAGCAGTTTAGTGGCAGGGGGTGGCTACACCTTC
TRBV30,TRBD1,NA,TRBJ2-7,CAWSPDRGSHYEQYF,TGTGCCTGGAGCCCGGACAGGGGGTCCCATTACGAGCAGTACTTC
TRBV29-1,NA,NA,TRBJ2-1,CSVVGHVSYNEQFF,TGCAGCGTTGTTGGACACGTCTCCTACAATGAGCAGTTCTTC
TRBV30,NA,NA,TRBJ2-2,CAWSRGRDTGELFF,TGTGCCTGGAGTCGCGGGCGCGACACCGGGGAGCTGTTTTTT
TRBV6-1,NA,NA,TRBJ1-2,CASSRVNYGYTF,TGTGCCAGCAGTCGAGTCAACTATGGCTACACCTTC
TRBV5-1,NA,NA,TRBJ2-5,CASSLRQGGETQYF,TGCGCCAGCAGCTTGAGGCAGGGCGGAGAGACCCAGTACTTC
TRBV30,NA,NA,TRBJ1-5,CAWSDVVGRGQPQHF,TGTGCCTGGAGTGACGTTGTGGGGCGAGGTCAGCCCCAGCATTTT
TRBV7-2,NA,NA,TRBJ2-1,CASSPQGDEQFF,TGTGCCAGCAGCCCCCAAGGGGATGAGCAGTTCTTC
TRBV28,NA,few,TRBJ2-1,CASGSTGPWGEQFF,TGTGCCAGCGGCTCAACAGGCCCCTGGGGTGAGCAGTTCTTC
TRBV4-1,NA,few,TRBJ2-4,CASSQEAASGAKNIQYF,TGCGCCAGCAGCCAAGAGGCGGCCTCTGGGGCCAAAAACATTCAGTACTTC
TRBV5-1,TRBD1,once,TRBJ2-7,CASSPRTGWSYEQYF,TGCGCCAGCAGCCCGCGGACAGGGTGGTCCTACGAGCAGTACTTC
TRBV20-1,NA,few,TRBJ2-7,CSAVTYEQYF,TGCAGTGCTGTTACCTACGAGCAGTACTTC
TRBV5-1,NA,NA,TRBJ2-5,CASSFKETQYF,TGCGCCAGCAGCTTCAAGGAGACCCAGTACTTC
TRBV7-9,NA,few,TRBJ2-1,CASSLGLYNEQFF,TGTGCCAGCAGCCTCGGGCTTTACAATGAGCAGTTCTTC
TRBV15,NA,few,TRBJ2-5,CATSRDRQLGETQYF,TGTGCCACCAGCAGAGATCGCCAGTTAGGAGAGACCCAGTACTTC